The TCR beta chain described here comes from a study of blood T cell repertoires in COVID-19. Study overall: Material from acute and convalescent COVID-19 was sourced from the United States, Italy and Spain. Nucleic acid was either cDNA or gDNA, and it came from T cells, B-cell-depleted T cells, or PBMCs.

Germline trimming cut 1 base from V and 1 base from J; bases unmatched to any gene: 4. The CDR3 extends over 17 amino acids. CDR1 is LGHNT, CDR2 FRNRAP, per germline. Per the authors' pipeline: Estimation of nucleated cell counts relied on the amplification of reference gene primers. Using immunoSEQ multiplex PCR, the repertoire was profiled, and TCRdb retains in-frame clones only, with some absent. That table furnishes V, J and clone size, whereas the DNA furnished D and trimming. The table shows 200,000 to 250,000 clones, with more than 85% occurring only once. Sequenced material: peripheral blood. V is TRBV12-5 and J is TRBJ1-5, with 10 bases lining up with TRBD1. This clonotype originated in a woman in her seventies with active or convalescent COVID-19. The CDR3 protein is CASGLGQGAYSNQPQHF. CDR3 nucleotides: TGTGCTAGTGGTTTGGGACAGGGGGCCTACAGCAATCAGCCCCAGCATTTT.